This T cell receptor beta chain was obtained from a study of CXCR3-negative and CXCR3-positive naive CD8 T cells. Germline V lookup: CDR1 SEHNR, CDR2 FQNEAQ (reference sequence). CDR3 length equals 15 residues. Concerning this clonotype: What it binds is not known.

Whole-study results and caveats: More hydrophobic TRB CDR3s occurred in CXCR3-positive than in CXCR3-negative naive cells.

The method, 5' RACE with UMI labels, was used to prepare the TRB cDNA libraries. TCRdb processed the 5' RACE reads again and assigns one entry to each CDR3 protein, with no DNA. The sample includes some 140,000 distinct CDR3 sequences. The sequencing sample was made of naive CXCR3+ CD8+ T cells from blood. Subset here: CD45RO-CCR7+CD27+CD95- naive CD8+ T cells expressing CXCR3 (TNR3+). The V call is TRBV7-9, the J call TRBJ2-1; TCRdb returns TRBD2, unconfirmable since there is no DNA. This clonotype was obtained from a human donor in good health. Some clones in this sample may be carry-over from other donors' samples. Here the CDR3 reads CASSPLLGLNNEQFF.